One sample yielded the 2 T cell receptor beta chains listed below, sequenced in a study of T cell repertoires in cytomegalovirus infection. TCRdb passed the reads through MiXCR, listing each CDR3 protein once. The sample consists of some 590,000 distinct CDR3 sequences, around two fifths of them appearing once. No antigens are known for them. This specimen was cultured PBMCs, taken from culture after CMV antigen stimulation. Receptors originate from a human donor in good health (CMV status not recorded). Some clones in this sample may be carry-over from other donors' samples.

This clonotype was seen repeatedly, ten times or more. The V gene is TRBV28, the J gene TRBJ1-5; 8 positions agree with TRBD1. Germline V gene lookup returns CDR1 MDHEN and CDR2 SYDVKM. V shed 6 bases, J shed 0 bases, and the junction held 10 bases outside the gene matches. The CDR3 consists of 17 residues. CDR3 amino acids: CASSPGTGAYSNQPQHF. CDR3 bases: TGTGCCAGCAGCCCCGGGACAGGTGCTTATAGCAATCAGCCCCAGCATTTT.

The V gene is TRBV7-8, the J gene TRBJ2-2; TRBD2 might be the D (5 bases). This CDR3 comprises 18 residues. In germline, CDR1 is SGHVS, CDR2 FQNEAQ. With 6 bases removed from V and 1 base from J, the gap between germline ends came to 21 bases. The CDR3: CASRLSRVQRMNTGELFF. As DNA, the CDR3 is TGTGCCAGCAGGTTAAGTCGAGTCCAGCGGATGAACACCGGGGAGCTGTTTTTT.